The next 28 T cell receptor beta chains were all read from a single sample in a study of cytomegalovirus exposure and HLA in healthy donors. Measured with immunoSEQ multiplex PCR; TCRdb has only the in-frame clones, and not every one. The table shows approximately 160,000 clones, with around 90% occurring only once. The specimen was PBMCs. The receptor set was obtained from a woman younger than 30 in good health and CMV-seropositive.

The chain couples TRBV2 to TRBJ1-5; D unresolved. V lost 1 base and J lost 2, with 6 bases in between. Per germline, CDR1 SNHLY and CDR2 FYNNEI. The CDR3 has 14 amino acids. The CDR3 reads CASSEGPGNQPQHF. CDR3 nucleotide sequence: TGTGCCAGCAGTGAAGGTCCGGGCAATCAGCCCCAGCATTTT.

The chain carries TRBV18 and TRBJ2-7, with D perhaps TRBD2 (6 bases). Germline CDR1 is KGHSH and CDR2 is LQKENI. Trimming removed 6 bases from V and 2 bases from J, with 11 bases in between. The CDR3 loop spans 13 amino acids. The CDR3 DNA sequence: TGTGCCAGCTCGCGGGACTCCGCCTACGAGCAGTACTTC. It encodes CASSRDSAYEQYF.

The J gene is TRBJ1-1, the V gene TRBV29-1; tentative D call: TRBD1 (5 bases). Germline-derived CDR1 and CDR2 are SQVTM and ANQGSEA. V was trimmed by 7 bases and J by 4 bases, leaving 19 bases between them. This CDR3 contains 14 residues. The CDR3 DNA follows: TGCAGCGCGCTTGGATACGGGAGGGGCACTGAAGCTTTCTTT. Its protein product is CSALGYGRGTEAFF.

The chain links TRBV7-6 to TRBJ2-4, with D perhaps TRBD2 (5 bases). V lost 0 bases and J lost 3, with 18 bases in between. The CDR3 is 18 residues long. The germline gives CDR1 SGHVS, CDR2 FNYEAQ. CDR3: CASSLAARAGRGKNIQYF. The CDR3, as DNA: TGTGCCAGCAGCTTAGCCGCGCGGGCAGGTCGAGGCAAAAACATTCAGTACTTC. Full variable domain (remainder filled in from reference TRBV7-6 and TRBJ2-4): GAGVSQSPRYKVTKRGQDVALRCDPISGHVSLYWYRQALGQGPEFLTYFNYEAQQDKSGLPNDRFSAERPEGSISTLTIQRTEQRDSAMYRCASSLAARAGRGKNIQYFGAGTRLSVL.

This chain connects TRBV5-8 to TRBJ1-2, with a tentative D call TRBD1 (5 bases). The CDR3 extends over 13 amino acids. Per germline, CDR1 SGHTS and CDR2 YDEGEE. Trimming removed 0 bases at V and 9 bases at J, with 12 bases between. The CDR3 reads CASSLGTPISYTF. CDR3 DNA sequence: TGTGCCAGCAGCTTGGGGACACCGATTAGCTACACCTTC.

This chain joins TRBV7-6 and TRBJ2-5, with TRBD2 identical over 8 bases. Germline CDR1 reads SGHVS; CDR2 reads FNYEAQ. This CDR3 has 14 amino acids. V lost 5 bases and J lost 5; bases outside the gene matches: 7. CDR3 in amino acids: CASSNPGGEETQYF. The CDR3, as DNA: TGTGCCAGCAGCAATCCGGGAGGGGAGGAGACCCAGTACTTC.

The V gene is TRBV2, the J gene TRBJ2-5; 13 bases line up with TRBD2. Germline trimming cut 6 bases from V and 5 bases from J; bases unmatched to any gene: 6. Germline CDR1 reads SNHLY; CDR2 reads FYNNEI. CDR3 length: 15 amino acids. Written as DNA, the CDR3 is TGTGCCAGCAGAGGGACTAGCGGGATTGGGGAGACCCAGTACTTC. Encoded protein: CASRGTSGIGETQYF.

The gene calls are TRBV6-1 and TRBJ2-7; D not certain. The length of the CDR3 is 15 residues. The V and J ends lost 7 bases and 6 bases respectively, with 22 bases between them. The germline V gene has CDR1 MNHNS and CDR2 SASEGT. This CDR3 is CASIVRVALTGEQYF. CDR3 nucleotide sequence: TGTGCCAGCATCGTACGGGTCGCCCTAACCGGCGAGCAGTACTTC.

The chain employs TRBV7-8 and TRBJ1-3; 7 nucleotides align to TRBD1. CDR3 length: 16 residues. The V gene end was trimmed by 0 bases and the J gene end by 5 bases; junction bases not matched to a gene: 7. The germline CDR1 and CDR2 sequences are SGHVS and FQNEAQ. The CDR3 reads CASSLARGTARNTIYF. CDR3 DNA sequence: TGTGCCAGCAGCTTAGCCAGGGGGACCGCCCGAAACACCATATATTTT.

CDR3 sequence reads: CASSSRLAGVGYNEQFF. CDR3 in DNA: TGTGCCAGCAGTTCCAGACTAGCGGGAGTGGGTTACAATGAGCAGTTCTTC. The chain couples TRBV27 to TRBJ2-1, with 12 bases lining up with TRBD2. Germline lookup yields CDR1 MNHEY and CDR2 SMNVEV (reference sequence). The CDR3 length is 17 residues. Unmatched junction bases numbered 8, after V lost 4 bases and J lost 4 bases.

Only one count was recorded for this clone. The chain links TRBV5-1 to TRBJ2-5; 11 bases map to TRBD1. J lost 4 bases, V lost 3 bases, and 2 bases had no gene match. There are 14 residues in the CDR3. Germline CDR1 SGHRS, CDR2 YFSETQ. The CDR3 coding sequence is TGCGCCAGCAGCTCGGGACAGGGGGTAGAGACCCAGTACTTC. Residues: CASSSGQGVETQYF.

The rearrangement joins TRBV5-6 to TRBJ2-7; D might be TRBD2 (7 bases). The length of the CDR3 is 15 residues. Trimming removed 4 bases from V and 3 bases from J, with 17 bases in between. Germline V lookup: CDR1 SGHDT, CDR2 YYEEEE. The CDR3 nucleotides are TGTGCCAGCAGCCACCTGGGGGGGGCGCGCTACGAGCAGTACTTC. Translating it yields CASSHLGGARYEQYF.

This chain joins TRBV4-1 and TRBJ2-1; 9 bases match TRBD2. Germline values: CDR1 MGHRA, CDR2 YSYEKL. The CDR3 extends over 17 amino acids. With 5 bases clipped from V and 4 bases from J, the junction kept 12 bases outside the gene matches. The CDR3 nucleotides are TGCGCCAGCAGCAAGCAGCCGGGACTAGCAGCATACAATGAGCAGTTCTTC. Its protein product is CASSKQPGLAAYNEQFF.

The chain recombines TRBV6-1 with TRBJ2-7; 8 bases match TRBD2. CDR1 MNHNS and CDR2 SASEGT come from the germline V gene. CDR3 size: 14 residues. Losses at the gene ends were 6 bases for V and 3 bases for J; bases not matched to a gene: 7. In DNA, the CDR3 is TGTGCCAGCAGAATAGCGGGGCAGAACTACGAGCAGTACTTC. The encoded protein is CASRIAGQNYEQYF.

The V gene is TRBV27, the J gene TRBJ1-1; D might be TRBD1 (5 bases). Germline CDR1 reads MNHEY; CDR2 reads SMNVEV (reference sequence). V was clipped by 6 bases and J by 2 bases, with 16 bases between them. The CDR3 spans 15 residues. This CDR3 reads CASSRSQGINTEAFF. The CDR3 region has the DNA TGTGCCAGCAGCCGCTCGCAGGGAATAAACACTGAAGCTTTCTTT.

This rearrangement joins TRBV2 to TRBJ2-1; the D gene is possibly TRBD1 (5 bases). Trimming pared 8 bases from V and 5 bases from J, leaving 10 bases between. Germline CDR1 SNHLY, CDR2 FYNNEI. This CDR3 spans 12 amino acids. The CDR3 here is CASVRANNEQFF. The DNA for the CDR3 is TGTGCCAGCGTCAGGGCGAACAATGAGCAGTTCTTC.

The chain has TRBV7-2 and TRBJ2-7; 12 positions agree with TRBD2. Germline V gene data show CDR1 as SGHTA and CDR2 as FQGNSA. The J segment lost 7 bases and the V segment lost 5 bases, leaving 6 bases of the junction unmatched. CDR3 length equals 14 residues. The CDR3 nucleotides read TGTGCCAGCAGCCTGACTAGCGGGAGCGGTGAGCAGTACTTC. Encoded protein: CASSLTSGSGEQYF.

This chain links TRBV27 with TRBJ1-3, with D possibly being TRBD1 (6 bases). The V gene lost 6 bases and the J gene lost 0 bases, with 12 bases spanning the gap. CDR3 size: 15 residues. Germline V CDR1 and CDR2: MNHEY, SMNVEV (reference sequence). The CDR3 bases are TGTGCCAGCAGACCCACAGGGAGCTCTGGAAACACCATATATTTT. Protein product: CASRPTGSSGNTIYF.

The J gene is TRBJ2-7, the V gene TRBV11-3; TRBD1 aligns across 9 bases. Germline-derived CDR1 and CDR2 are SGHNT and YENEEA. The CDR3 runs to 15 residues. J gave up 7 bases and V 2 bases, and 9 bases lay outside the gene matches. CDR3 region: CASSLPGQGAGEQYF. The CDR3 coding sequence is TGTGCCAGCAGCTTACCGGGACAGGGAGCGGGAGAGCAGTACTTC. The variable domain in full, completed from reference TRBV11-3 and TRBJ2-7, reads EAGVVQSPRYKIIEKKQPVAFWCNPISGHNTLYWYLQNLGQGPELLIRYENEEAVDDSQLPKDRFSAERLKGVDSTLKIQPAELGDSAVYLCASSLPGQGAGEQYFGPGTRLTVT.

This chain joins TRBV11-2 and TRBJ2-1; TRBD1 matches 9 bases. The CDR3 covers 17 residues. V lost 6 bases to trimming and J lost 7 bases; unmatched junction nucleotides: 16. The germline V gene has CDR1 SGHAT and CDR2 FQNNGV. CDR3 region: CASRNTGGLSGKNEQFF. CDR3 in DNA: TGTGCCAGCAGGAATACAGGGGGCTTAAGTGGGAAGAATGAGCAGTTCTTC.

The V call is TRBV7-3, the J call TRBJ2-2; no definite D call. CDR3 size: 14 residues. Germline V gives CDR1 SGHTA, CDR2 FQGTGA. Trimming took 2 bases from V and 5 from J, leaving 9 bases between them. The CDR3 nucleotides are TGTGCCAGCAGCTTACTATCTACTACCGGGGAGCTGTTTTTT. Encoded protein: CASSLLSTTGELFF. Looking up the rest from reference TRBV7-3 and TRBJ2-2 gives the full variable domain: GAGVSQTPSNKVTEKGKYVELRCDPISGHTALYWYRQSLGQGPEFLIYFQGTGAADDSGLPNDRFFAVRPEGSVSTLKIQRTERGDSAVYLCASSLLSTTGELFFGEGSRLTVL.

The DNA for the CDR3 is TGTGCCAGCAGCGTAGGGGCAACCCGGTCCTACGAGCAGTACTTC. Translation: CASSVGATRSYEQYF. J is TRBJ2-7 and V is TRBV9; no clear D. Trimming took off 0 bases at V and 1 base at J, with 11 bases between the two ends. Germline V gives CDR1 SGDLS, CDR2 YYNGEE. There are 15 residues in the CDR3.

This chain joins TRBV4-2 and TRBJ1-2, with 10 bases aligning to TRBD1. Germline V gene sequence: CDR1 LGHNA, CDR2 YNFKEQ. This CDR3 contains 16 residues. J was trimmed by 3 bases and V by 4 bases; bases with no gene match: 8. CDR3 coding DNA: TGTGCCAGCAGCCCGGGGGGACAGGGGATATACTATGGCTACACCTTC. Protein: CASSPGGQGIYYGYTF.

Here the CDR3 reads CASSLGRGFTDTQYF. CDR3 bases: TGTGCCAGCAGTTTAGGCCGGGGGTTCACAGATACGCAGTATTTT. This rearrangement joins TRBV27 to TRBJ2-3, with D perhaps TRBD2 (6 bases). V lost 2 bases and J 2 bases, leaving 11 bases between the germline ends. The CDR3 length is 15 residues. The germline CDR1 and CDR2 sequences are MNHEY and SMNVEV (reference sequence).

The V call is TRBV25-1, the J call TRBJ1-2, with 7 bases aligning to TRBD1. The CDR3 is 14 amino acids. V was pared by 2 bases and J by 7 bases, with 7 bases of the junction left unmatched. The germline CDR1 and CDR2 sequences are MGHDK and SYGVNS. The CDR3 bases are TGTGCCAGCAGTGAAACAGGGGTCCGGAGTGGCTACACCTTC. Protein sequence: CASSETGVRSGYTF.

The chain has TRBV9 and TRBJ2-3, with TRBD2 identical over 9 bases. This CDR3 is 17 amino acids long. Trimming cost V 3 bases and J 3 bases; bases outside gene matches: 11. Germline V CDR1 and CDR2: SGDLS, YYNGEE. CDR3 bases: TGTGCCAGCAGCGCCCCAAATAGCGGGAGTGGGACAGATACGCAGTATTTT. Protein sequence: CASSAPNSGSGTDTQYF.

V usage is TRBV7-3 and J usage is TRBJ2-1, with TRBD2 matching 10 bases. Germline-derived CDR1 and CDR2 are SGHTA and FQGTGA. The J segment lost 3 bases and the V segment lost 5 bases, leaving 4 bases of the junction unmatched. This CDR3 is 15 amino acids long. The CDR3 here is CASSPLAGSYNEQFF. For the CDR3, the DNA is TGTGCCAGCAGCCCACTAGCGGGAAGCTACAATGAGCAGTTCTTC.

V gene TRBV5-1 combines with J gene TRBJ2-2; TRBD2 matches at 10 bases. The junction had 1 base not matched to a gene; V was cut back by 1 base and J by 4 bases. This CDR3 is built from 15 residues. The germline V gene encodes CDR1 SGHRS and CDR2 YFSETQ. Here the CDR3 reads CASSLSSGSTGELFF. CDR3 nucleotide sequence: TGCGCCAGCAGCTTGTCTAGCGGGAGCACCGGGGAGCTGTTTTTT. Together with reference TRBV5-1 and TRBJ2-2, the CDR3 gives the full variable domain: KAGVTQTPRYLIKTRGQQVTLSCSPISGHRSVSWYQQTPGQGLQFLFEYFSETQRNKGNFPGRFSGRQFSNSRSEMNVSTLELGDSALYLCASSLSSGSTGELFFGEGSRLTVL.